Below, 10 T cell receptor beta chains from the same sample are listed, as sequenced in a study of control samples from healthy donors and cancer patients. Here immunoSEQ multiplex PCR was the method, and the copy in TCRdb shows in-frame clones only, minus some. The sample holds about 110,000 clones, 88% seen once. Sequencing input: PBMCs. These receptors all come from a woman aged 55-70 years with lung cancer.

With respect to this clone: Other DNA sequences from this sample encode an identical CDR3 as well. The chain combines TRBV19 with TRBJ2-5, with 8 nucleotides matching TRBD2. Looked up from germline, CDR1 is LNHDA and CDR2 is SQIVND (reference sequence). The CDR3 extends over 13 amino acids. The J segment lost 4 bases and the V segment lost 2 bases, leaving 0 bases of the junction unmatched. CDR3 nucleotides: TGTGCCAGTAGTATACTAGCGGGAGAGACCCAGTACTTC. Translation: CASSILAGETQYF.

The V and J genes are TRBV18 and TRBJ2-4, with 9 bases aligning to TRBD1. With 3 bases clipped from V and 8 bases from J, the junction kept 11 bases outside the gene matches. The germline V gene has CDR1 KGHSH and CDR2 LQKENI. This CDR3 contains 16 residues. The CDR3 loop reads CASSPQNRGLLDIQYF. Here the CDR3 DNA reads TGTGCCAGCTCACCGCAAAACAGGGGGCTTCTGGACATTCAGTACTTC.

The gene calls are TRBV2 and TRBJ2-2, with D possibly TRBD2 on 5 matching bases. V was pared by 6 bases and J by 7 bases, with 15 bases between. There are 14 residues in the CDR3. The germline V gene encodes CDR1 SNHLY and CDR2 FYNNEI. This chain's CDR3 is CASRTTAEVGELFF. CDR3 DNA: TGTGCCAGCAGGACCACAGCGGAGGTCGGGGAGCTGTTTTTT.

This clone was picked up a small number of times. The genes are TRBV7-2 and TRBJ2-1; 7 bases align to TRBD1. V shed 3 bases, J shed 5 bases, and the junction held 13 bases outside the gene matches. This CDR3 comprises 17 residues. The V gene's germline CDR1 is SGHTA and CDR2 FQGNSA. The CDR3 DNA is TGTGCCAGCAGCTTGGCGAGGACAGGCTGGGATAACAATGAGCAGTTCTTC. Its protein is CASSLARTGWDNNEQFF.

The rearrangement uses TRBV5-1 and TRBJ1-1; 7 nucleotides match TRBD1. The CDR3 length is 15 residues. The junction had 11 bases not matched to a gene; V was cut back by 6 bases and J by 3 bases. CDR1 and CDR2 from the germline V gene are SGHRS and YFSETQ. The CDR3 sequence is CASTNRGDTHTEAFF. The CDR3 DNA reads as TGCGCCAGCACCAACAGGGGCGACACCCACACTGAAGCTTTCTTT. Combining the CDR3 with reference TRBV5-1 and TRBJ1-1 gives the whole variable domain KAGVTQTPRYLIKTRGQQVTLSCSPISGHRSVSWYQQTPGQGLQFLFEYFSETQRNKGNFPGRFSGRQFSNSRSEMNVSTLELGDSALYLCASTNRGDTHTEAFFGQGTRLTVV.

The chain employs TRBV29-1 and TRBJ2-7; tentative D call: TRBD1 (6 bases). The CDR3 loop spans 15 amino acids. Looked up from germline, CDR1 is SQVTM and CDR2 is ANQGSEA. V dropped 5 bases and J dropped 1 base, with 18 bases sitting between them. In DNA, the CDR3 is TGCAGCGTTCTCCGCCTCCGGGACACTTCCTACGAGCAGTACTTC. Protein product: CSVLRLRDTSYEQYF.

As DNA, the CDR3 is TGTGCCAGTAGTCCATGGCAGGGTCGGGCTGATCACACTGAAGCTTTCTTT. Translation gives CASSPWQGRADHTEAFF. The chain combines TRBV19 with TRBJ1-1; perhaps TRBD1 as D (5 bases). CDR1 and CDR2 (germline): LNHDA, SQIVND (reference sequence). The CDR3 covers 17 residues. The V and J ends lost 5 bases and 3 bases respectively, with 22 bases between them.

V usage is TRBV29-1 and J usage is TRBJ2-7, with 8 positions matching TRBD2. Germline V CDR1 and CDR2: SQVTM, ANQGSEA. The CDR3 sequence is 11 residues long. V trimming: 6 bases; J trimming: 10 bases; junction bases outside the gene matches: 8. The CDR3 loop reads CSVASSGPQYF. For the CDR3, the DNA is TGCAGCGTGGCGTCTAGCGGGCCCCAGTACTTC.

The rearrangement joins TRBV4-3 to TRBJ2-3, with 8 bases fitting TRBD2. V shed 1 base and J 5 bases; nucleotides not matched to a gene: 5. The V gene's germline CDR1 is LGHNA and CDR2 YSLEER. The CDR3 is made up of 15 amino acids. The CDR3 sequence is CASSQVGAGGDTQYF. CDR3 coding DNA: TGCGCCAGCAGCCAAGTCGGGGCGGGGGGAGATACGCAGTATTTT.

In this sample, this clone turned up once. The rearrangement joins TRBV5-4 to TRBJ1-6; D not resolved. CDR1 and CDR2 from the germline V gene are SGHNT and YYREEE (reference sequence). V lost 1 base, J lost 6 bases, and 8 bases lay in between. The CDR3 has 14 residues. This CDR3 is CASSLSVLNSPLHF. CDR3 coding DNA: TGTGCCAGCAGCTTGTCGGTACTTAATTCACCCCTCCACTTT.